The source of this T cell receptor (beta chain) is a study of cytotoxic CD8 clonotypes in ibrutinib-treated CLL. Overall study results and limits: Public clonotypes occurred uncommonly; on treatment, they contracted or remained stable. Elevated clonality accompanied ibrutinib response, with a return toward baseline values at progression.

This table comes from immunoSEQ multiplex PCR, and its TCRdb copy is limited to in-frame clones, with some not included. The sample lists 250,000 to 350,000 clones; around 76% were seen once. The V gene's germline CDR1 is LNHDA and CDR2 SQIVND (reference sequence). The CDR3 runs to 13 residues. V dropped 6 bases and J dropped 3 bases, with 9 bases sitting between them. Note on this clone: Its antigen is unidentified.

This sample comprised PBMCs, obtained at disease progression, from a patient treated with ibrutinib. The source of this sequence is a human donor with chronic lymphocytic leukemia. The chain links TRBV19 to TRBJ1-3; weak D call: TRBD1 (5 bases). The CDR3 loop is CASSRGYGNTIYF. CDR3 coding DNA: TGTGCCAGTAGCCGGGGGTATGGAAACACCATATATTTT.